These 26 T cell receptor beta chains came from one sample sequenced in a study of radiotherapy plus CTLA-4 blockade in lung cancer. Clones were sequenced by immunoSEQ multiplex PCR, and TCRdb holds only the in-frame ones, with some missing. The table lists tens of thousands of clones, roughly 81% of them singletons. The sample in question was peripheral blood, obtained from a patient treated with radiotherapy plus ipilimumab. Every receptor here comes from a human donor with non-small cell lung cancer whose response to radiotherapy plus ipilimumab could not be evaluated.

The rearrangement uses TRBV15 and TRBJ2-3; D gene unclear. Germline CDR1 is LNHNV and CDR2 is YYDKDF (reference sequence). The CDR3 is 15 residues long. V lost 1 base and J lost 2, with 10 bases in between. The CDR3 DNA is TGTGCCACCAGCAGAGGGCCAGGCCTCACAGATACGCAGTATTTT. It translates to CATSRGPGLTDTQYF.

The chain combines TRBV19 with TRBJ1-3; D is ambiguous. Trimming cost V 5 bases and J 4 bases, with 12 bases left between them. This CDR3 has 14 residues. The germline V gene encodes CDR1 LNHDA and CDR2 SQIVND (reference sequence). CDR3 sequence: CASSPGYEGNTIYF. The CDR3 region has the DNA TGTGCCAGTAGTCCGGGGTATGAAGGAAACACCATATATTTT.

The chain joins TRBV7-9 to TRBJ2-4, with 9 nucleotides matching TRBD2. This CDR3 contains 17 residues. Germline assignment: CDR1 SEHNR and CDR2 FQNEAQ (reference sequence). The V gene end was trimmed by 1 base and the J gene end by 6 bases; junction bases not matched to a gene: 10. The CDR3 sequence is CASSLGGAGGIGNIQYF. The CDR3 bases are TGTGCCAGCAGCTTAGGGGGAGCGGGAGGAATTGGAAACATTCAGTACTTC.

The chain combines TRBV7-2 with TRBJ1-5; TRBD1 agrees at 7 bases. V dropped 1 base and J dropped 3; count of bases not matched to a gene: 3. The CDR3 consists of 15 residues. CDR1 is SGHTA and CDR2 is FQGNSA in the germline V gene. The CDR3 loop is CASSLGQGLNQPQHF. CDR3 nucleotide sequence: TGTGCCAGCAGCTTAGGACAGGGCCTCAATCAGCCCCAGCATTTT.

The chain is built from TRBV4-2 and TRBJ1-5; TRBD1 matches 9 bases. Germline values: CDR1 LGHNA, CDR2 YNFKEQ. V shed 1 base, J shed 4 bases, and the junction held 5 bases outside the gene matches. This CDR3 spans 16 amino acids. This CDR3 is CASSQANGQGNQPQHF. The CDR3 nucleotides are TGTGCCAGCAGCCAAGCCAATGGACAGGGGAATCAGCCCCAGCATTTT.

The chain employs TRBV10-3 and TRBJ2-3; D ambiguous. Germline CDR1 ENHRY, CDR2 SYGVKD. The CDR3 consists of 13 residues. V was cut by 5 bases and J by 0 bases, with 6 bases left in between. CDR3 amino acids: CAISSPSTDTQYF. CDR3 DNA: TGTGCCATCAGTTCTCCTAGCACAGATACGCAGTATTTT.

There are a few counts of this clone. The chain recombines TRBV30 with TRBJ2-7; 9 nucleotides line up with TRBD2. Per germline, CDR1 GTSNPN and CDR2 SVGIG (reference sequence). The trim removed 3 bases at V and 5 bases at J, leaving 11 bases unmatched. The CDR3 contains 15 residues. For the CDR3, the DNA is TGTGCCTGGAGCAATGGACTCAGCGGGAGGAACGAGCAGTACTTC. Its protein is CAWSNGLSGRNEQYF.

This clone occurred a few times. The chain employs TRBV7-8 and TRBJ1-3, with no clear D. The CDR3 length is 14 residues. CDR1 is SGHVS, CDR2 FQNEAQ, per germline. V shed 6 bases and J shed 0 bases, with 9 bases lying between them. This chain's CDR3 is CASSQTPSGNTIYF. The CDR3 DNA is TGTGCCAGCAGTCAAACACCCTCTGGAAACACCATATATTTT.

The chain combines TRBV5-1 with TRBJ1-3; 7 nucleotides align to TRBD1. V lost 0 bases, J lost 2 bases, and 8 bases stayed unmatched. This CDR3 spans 17 amino acids. The germline CDR1 and CDR2 sequences are SGHRS and YFSETQ. In DNA, the CDR3 is TGCGCCAGCAGCTTGGTATCTGGCAGGGGGACTGGAAACACCATATATTTT. Translation gives CASSLVSGRGTGNTIYF.

Comment on this clone: Different DNA sequences within this sample yield the same CDR3. The genes are TRBV5-1 and TRBJ2-5, with 16 bases fitting TRBD2. The germline V gene has CDR1 SGHRS and CDR2 YFSETQ. V was clipped by 2 bases and J by 4 bases; unmatched bases: 8. The CDR3 length is 18 residues. CDR3 coding DNA: TGCGCCAGCAGCTTTCCGGGACTAGCGGGAGGGCCGGGAGAGACCCAGTACTTC. This translates into CASSFPGLAGGPGETQYF.

The chain employs TRBV10-3 and TRBJ1-2, with D maybe TRBD1 (6 bases). Looked up from germline, CDR1 is ENHRY and CDR2 is SYGVKD. V was cut by 4 bases and J by 4 bases, with 13 bases left in between. The CDR3 has 14 amino acids. The chain's CDR3 is CAISGVQGAYGYTF. The DNA of the CDR3 is TGTGCCATCAGTGGTGTACAGGGTGCCTATGGCTACACCTTC.

V gene TRBV7-9 combines with J gene TRBJ2-1; the D is unclear. V lost 5 bases to trimming and J lost 0 bases, with 11 bases between them. Germline V gene data show CDR1 as SEHNR and CDR2 as FQNEAQ (reference sequence). The length of the CDR3 is 15 residues. CDR3 nucleotides: TGTGCCAGCAGCCAACGGGTGAGCTCCTACAATGAGCAGTTCTTC. It specifies CASSQRVSSYNEQFF. Combining the CDR3 with reference TRBV7-9 and TRBJ2-1 gives the whole variable domain DTGVSQNPRHKITKRGQNVTFRCDPISEHNRLYWYRQTLGQGPEFLTYFQNEAQLEKSRLLSDRFSAERPKGSFSTLEIQRTEQGDSAMYLCASSQRVSSYNEQFFGPGTRLTVL.

J is TRBJ2-5 and V is TRBV27, with TRBD1 matching over 11 bases. Germline V gives CDR1 MNHEY, CDR2 SMNVEV (reference sequence). V shed 5 bases, J shed 7 bases, and the junction held 6 bases outside the gene matches. CDR3 size: 14 residues. The CDR3 protein is CASSIGQGALTQYF. The CDR3 coding sequence is TGTGCCAGCAGTATCGGACAGGGGGCCCTGACCCAGTACTTC.

The J gene is TRBJ2-1, the V gene TRBV5-1, with TRBD2 matching 12 bases. The CDR3 runs 17 residues. The trim removed 4 bases at V and 0 bases at J, leaving 5 bases unmatched. CDR1 SGHRS and CDR2 YFSETQ come from the germline V gene. DNA of the CDR3: TGCGCCAGCAGCCAGACTAGCGGGAGTTTCTCCTACAATGAGCAGTTCTTC. The encoded protein is CASSQTSGSFSYNEQFF.

V usage is TRBV19 and J usage is TRBJ1-1; D ambiguous. V was clipped by 4 bases and J by 4 bases, with 13 bases between them. The germline CDR1 and CDR2 sequences are LNHDA and SQIVND (reference sequence). The CDR3 spans 14 residues. DNA for the CDR3: TGTGCCAGTAGTACGCGGGTCTCGCGCACTGAAGCTTTCTTT. Protein sequence: CASSTRVSRTEAFF.

The CDR3 region has the DNA TGTGCCAGCAGCTGGACTATCGGCGGATACAATGAGCAGTTCTTC. Translated, it gives CASSWTIGGYNEQFF. The gene calls are TRBV14 and TRBJ2-1; the D gene is possibly TRBD2 (6 bases). The germline V and J ends were trimmed by 5 bases and 4 bases, with 15 bases remaining between them. This CDR3 has 15 amino acids. The germline gives CDR1 SGHDN, CDR2 FVKESK.

This chain connects TRBV27 to TRBJ1-1; TRBD1 matches 7 bases. The trim removed 5 bases at V and 5 bases at J, leaving 5 bases unmatched. CDR1 is MNHEY and CDR2 is SMNVEV in the germline V gene (reference sequence). The CDR3 spans 13 residues. The CDR3 coding sequence is TGTGCCAGCAGTGAGGGGGCTAGGACTGAAGCTTTCTTT. This translates into CASSEGARTEAFF.

The chain couples TRBV5-1 to TRBJ2-7, with TRBD2 matching over 10 bases. With V trimmed by 4 bases and J by 6 bases, 10 bases remained unmatched. Germline V gene lookup returns CDR1 SGHRS and CDR2 YFSETQ. The length of the CDR3 is 15 residues. As DNA, the CDR3 is TGCGCCAGCAGCATAGATAGCGGGAGGAGGGGCGAGCAGTACTTC. Protein sequence: CASSIDSGRRGEQYF.

The chain has TRBV27 and TRBJ2-7, with a tentative D call TRBD1 (6 bases). Trimming stripped 1 base from V and 4 bases from J, with 17 bases between. This CDR3 spans 16 amino acids. Germline assignment: CDR1 MNHEY and CDR2 SMNVEV (reference sequence). DNA for the CDR3: TGTGCCAGCAGTTTATATCCCGCAGGGGTGGGGTACGAGCAGTACTTC. It yields the protein CASSLYPAGVGYEQYF.

This rearrangement joins TRBV4-3 to TRBJ2-1; TRBD2 matches at 10 bases. The junction had 1 base not matched to a gene; V was cut back by 1 base and J by 4 bases. Germline V gene data show CDR1 as LGHNA and CDR2 as YSLEER. The CDR3 extends over 15 amino acids. The CDR3 region is CASSQGTSGYNEQFF. Here the CDR3 DNA reads TGCGCCAGCAGCCAAGGGACTAGCGGATACAATGAGCAGTTCTTC.

This sequence joins TRBV5-1 and TRBJ2-2, with TRBD1 matching over 8 bases. CDR3 length equals 14 residues. V gave up 9 bases and J gave up 3 bases; unmatched junction bases: 7. Germline-derived CDR1 and CDR2 are SGHRS and YFSETQ. The CDR3 spells CATGQGGDTGELFF. CDR3 nucleotide sequence: TGCGCCACCGGACAGGGTGGGGACACCGGGGAGCTGTTTTTT.

The genes are TRBV7-2 and TRBJ2-7; perhaps TRBD1 as D (5 bases). There are 11 residues in the CDR3. Germline V CDR1 and CDR2: SGHTA, FQGNSA. V was trimmed by 4 bases and J by 7 bases, leaving 8 bases between them. The chain's CDR3 is CASSWGREQYF. CDR3 DNA: TGTGCCAGCAGCTGGGGCCGGGAGCAGTACTTC.

The V call is TRBV11-1, the J call TRBJ2-1, with 8 bases that match TRBD2. The CDR3 totals 13 residues. CDR1 SGHAT and CDR2 FQDESV come from the germline V gene (reference sequence). The trim removed 2 bases at V and 12 bases at J, leaving 6 bases unmatched. CDR3 sequence: CASSLILAGGQFF. CDR3 bases: TGTGCCAGCAGCTTAATCCTTGCGGGAGGGCAGTTCTTC.

In regard to this clone: In the same sample, other DNA sequences code for this CDR3. The V and J genes are TRBV9 and TRBJ2-3, with TRBD2 matching over 8 bases. The CDR3 consists of 14 residues. The V and J ends lost 3 bases and 3 bases, in that order; junction bases with no gene match: 3. Per the germline V gene, CDR1 is SGDLS and CDR2 is YYNGEE. The CDR3: CASSGAGGTDTQYF. The CDR3 nucleotides are TGTGCCAGCAGCGGGGCGGGAGGAACAGATACGCAGTATTTT. The full variable domain, in which reference TRBV9 and TRBJ2-3 provide the parts outside the CDR3, is DSGVTQTPKHLITATGQRVTLRCSPRSGDLSVYWYQQSLDQGLQFLIQYYNGEERAKGNILERFSAQQFPDLHSELNLSSLELGDSALYFCASSGAGGTDTQYFGPGTRLTVL.

The V and J genes are TRBV21-1 and TRBJ2-6; TRBD1, as called in the table, went unchecked against the DNA. TRBV21-1 is listed as a pseudogene. CDR3 size: 16 residues. The chain's CDR3 is CASSKADRDEANVLTF. Here the CDR3 DNA reads TGTGCCAGCAGCAAAGCAGACAGGGATGAGGCCAACGTCCTGACTTTC.

The gene calls are TRBV10-3 and TRBJ1-2; maybe TRBD1 (6 bases). Germline V CDR1 and CDR2: ENHRY, SYGVKD. Trimming stripped 3 bases from V and 0 bases from J, with 17 bases between. The CDR3 has 17 residues. CDR3 sequence reads: CAISDSQGRRTNYGYTF. The DNA for the CDR3 is TGTGCCATCAGTGACTCACAGGGCCGAAGAACTAACTATGGCTACACCTTC.